This T cell receptor beta chain is drawn from a study of blood T cell repertoires in COVID-19. Study information: PBMCs, B-cell-depleted T cells, or T cells were the source of the cDNA or gDNA that made up the material.

Authors' data handling: Using reference gene primer amplification, nucleated cell counts were estimated. The data were produced by immunoSEQ multiplex PCR, yet TCRdb's version contains in-frame clones alone and is incomplete. V, J and clone size reflect that table, while D and trimming were determined from the DNA. The sample lists almost 200,000 clones; 86% were seen once. The germline V gene has CDR1 MNHEY and CDR2 SMNVEV (reference sequence). The CDR3 is 16 amino acids. V gave up 2 bases and J gave up 6 bases; unmatched junction bases: 11. The V and J genes are TRBV27 and TRBJ1-2, with 8 bases matching TRBD1. Sequencing was performed on peripheral blood. The clonotype comes from a woman between 65 and 79 years old with acute or convalescent COVID-19. The CDR3 coding sequence is TGTGCCAGCAGTTTACGGTCAGGGGGCTCCGTTGATGGCTACACCTTC. Its protein is CASSLRSGGSVDGYTF.